Presented here are 9 T cell receptor beta chains from one specimen sequenced in a study of PD-L1 blockade in urothelial cancer. Indicated time point: pretreatment peripheral blood. The method was immunoSEQ multiplex PCR; TCRdb's version includes in-frame clones alone and lacks a portion of them. This sample yields approximately 79,000 clones, of which about 82% are seen a single time; approximately 6.7% belongs to the top ten. The material sequenced was PBMCs, taken around atezolizumab (anti-PD-L1) treatment. These receptors originate from a man aged 40-55 years with urothelial cancer.

The V gene is TRBV6-6, the J gene TRBJ1-2; D may be TRBD1 (5 bases). V lost 4 bases, J lost 1 base, and 16 bases lay in between. The CDR3 has 16 residues. Germline CDR1 reads MNHNY; CDR2 reads SVGAGI (reference sequence). CDR3 region: CASSSPDQGLNYGYTF. CDR3 sequence (DNA): TGTGCCAGCAGTTCCCCCGACCAGGGACTTAACTATGGCTACACCTTC.

The V call is TRBV5-1, the J call TRBJ2-2; 7 nucleotides agree with TRBD1. This CDR3 comprises 16 residues. With V trimmed by 3 bases and J by 1 base, 6 bases remained unmatched. CDR1 and CDR2 (germline): SGHRS, YFSETQ. The CDR3 loop is CASSWHRTGNTGELFF. The CDR3 DNA sequence: TGCGCCAGCAGCTGGCACCGGACAGGGAACACCGGGGAGCTGTTTTTT. The full variable domain, in which reference TRBV5-1 and TRBJ2-2 provide the parts outside the CDR3, is KAGVTQTPRYLIKTRGQQVTLSCSPISGHRSVSWYQQTPGQGLQFLFEYFSETQRNKGNFPGRFSGRQFSNSRSEMNVSTLELGDSALYLCASSWHRTGNTGELFFGEGSRLTVL.

This rearrangement joins TRBV28 to TRBJ1-2, with 9 bases fitting TRBD1. The CDR3 totals 17 residues. The germline V gene has CDR1 MDHEN and CDR2 SYDVKM. After removal of 5 bases from V and 1 base from J, the junction contained 11 bases not matched to a gene. The CDR3 sequence is CASSPTGGVMFNYGYTF. The DNA for the CDR3 is TGTGCCAGCAGTCCAACAGGGGGCGTAATGTTTAACTATGGCTACACCTTC.

The V call is TRBV7-2, the J call TRBJ2-7; weak D call: TRBD1 (5 bases). The CDR3 loop spans 13 amino acids. V lost 2 bases and J 7 bases, leaving 12 bases between the germline ends. Germline values: CDR1 SGHTA, CDR2 FQGNSA. The CDR3 reads CASSLTVQGEQYF. DNA for the CDR3: TGTGCCAGCAGCTTAACTGTCCAGGGTGAGCAGTACTTC.

For the CDR3, the DNA is TGTGCCAGCACCGGGGCGGGCAGGGCGGGGGAGACCCAGTACTTC. The encoded protein is CASTGAGRAGETQYF. This chain connects TRBV5-4 to TRBJ2-5; TRBD2 might be the D (6 bases). Germline V gives CDR1 SGHNT, CDR2 YYREEE (reference sequence). The CDR3 spans 15 residues. Trimming shortened V by 6 bases and J by 5 bases, and 20 bases separated the two germline ends.

This chain connects TRBV27 to TRBJ1-2; D unclear. Looked up from germline, CDR1 is MNHEY and CDR2 is SMNVEV (reference sequence). This CDR3 contains 14 residues. V was cut by 5 bases and J by 7 bases, with 17 bases left in between. CDR3 amino acids: CASSPLDKIGGYTF. The CDR3 coding sequence is TGTGCCAGCAGTCCTTTAGACAAGATTGGTGGCTACACCTTC.

This clone was recorded only once. The gene calls are TRBV7-2 and TRBJ1-1; D is uncertain. V lost 5 bases and J 4 bases, leaving 17 bases between the germline ends. Germline V gene lookup returns CDR1 SGHTA and CDR2 FQGNSA. The CDR3 length is 15 residues. CDR3 sequence: CASSAGAVRGTEAFF. The CDR3 DNA reads as TGTGCCAGCAGCGCTGGAGCCGTCCGGGGCACTGAAGCTTTCTTT.

The genes are TRBV28 and TRBJ2-2; D possibly corresponds to TRBD2 (5 bases). V was shortened by 4 bases and J by 0 bases, with 12 bases between the two germline ends. Germline V gives CDR1 MDHEN, CDR2 SYDVKM. This CDR3 comprises 16 residues. In DNA form, the CDR3 reads TGTGCCAGCAGTTATCTACTAGGAACGAACACCGGGGAGCTGTTTTTT. Its protein product is CASSYLLGTNTGELFF.

V and J are TRBV2 and TRBJ2-5; D is ambiguous. CDR3 length equals 13 residues. Trimming shortened V by 4 bases and J by 1 base, and 7 bases separated the two germline ends. Germline V lookup: CDR1 SNHLY, CDR2 FYNNEI. The CDR3 protein is CASSGNTQETQYF. CDR3 nucleotide sequence: TGTGCCAGCAGTGGAAACACCCAAGAGACCCAGTACTTC.